The 21 T cell receptor beta chains presented below share a single source sample, sequenced in a study of blood T cell repertoires in COVID-19. The method was immunoSEQ multiplex PCR; TCRdb's version includes in-frame clones alone and lacks a portion of them. Of roughly 54,000 clones in the sample, roughly 86% were seen once. The sequencing input was peripheral blood. The receptors shown here come from a woman in her fifties or sixties with acute or convalescent COVID-19.

This clone was picked up one time. V and J are TRBV19 and TRBJ1-6; a possible D gene is TRBD1 (5 bases). The CDR3 is 17 amino acids. V gave up 6 bases and J gave up 2 bases, with 17 bases separating them. Germline CDR1 reads LNHDA; CDR2 reads SQIVND (reference sequence). CDR3 sequence (DNA): TGTGCCAGTAGCCGAAGGGGAAAGACAGCCTATAATTCACCCCTCCACTTT. It codes for CASSRRGKTAYNSPLHF.

This clone was counted between two and nine times. The rearrangement uses TRBV4-1 and TRBJ1-6, with 7 bases lining up with TRBD1. V gave up 0 bases and J gave up 6 bases; unmatched junction bases: 5. Germline V gene lookup returns CDR1 MGHRA and CDR2 YSYEKL. The CDR3 covers 16 residues. Here the CDR3 DNA reads TGCGCCAGCAGCCAAGATCAGACAGGGAGTAATTCACCCCTCCACTTT. It translates to CASSQDQTGSNSPLHF.

The chain employs TRBV2 and TRBJ1-1; 8 bases are a match to TRBD1. This CDR3 is built from 16 residues. V lost 0 bases, J lost 5 bases, and 8 bases stayed unmatched. Germline values: CDR1 SNHLY, CDR2 FYNNEI. CDR3 protein: CASSEAPGTGLTEAFF. The CDR3 DNA sequence: TGTGCCAGCAGTGAAGCGCCCGGGACAGGCCTGACTGAAGCTTTCTTT.

The V and J genes are TRBV6-5 and TRBJ2-7; weak D call: TRBD1 (6 bases). Germline V gives CDR1 MNHEY, CDR2 SVGAGI. Trimming removed 8 bases from V and 6 bases from J, with 14 bases in between. The CDR3 loop spans 12 amino acids. This chain's CDR3 is CASLRGIGEQYF. The CDR3 DNA reads TGTGCCAGCCTAAGGGGGATAGGCGAGCAGTACTTC.

The chain combines TRBV5-1 with TRBJ2-2; D unresolved. CDR1 SGHRS and CDR2 YFSETQ come from the germline V gene. This CDR3 region has 15 residues. Trimming pared 0 bases from V and 2 bases from J, leaving 8 bases between. CDR3 sequence: CASSLGADNTGELFF. In DNA form, the CDR3 reads TGCGCCAGCAGCTTGGGGGCAGACAACACCGGGGAGCTGTTTTTT.

The chain links TRBV11-2 to TRBJ1-6; D is unclear. Trimming stripped 1 base from V and 7 bases from J, with 11 bases between. Germline V gene data show CDR1 as SGHAT and CDR2 as FQNNGV. CDR3 size: 15 residues. CDR3 DNA sequence: TGTGCCAGCAGCTTAGGGAGGCAGCCGAATTCACCCCTCCACTTT. The encoded protein is CASSLGRQPNSPLHF.

The chain uses TRBV7-2 and TRBJ1-6, with TRBD1 identical over 8 bases. There are 15 residues in the CDR3. Germline V gene data show CDR1 as SGHTA and CDR2 as FQGNSA. Trimming removed 3 bases from V and 7 bases from J; junction bases left unmatched: 5. The CDR3 DNA follows: TGTGCCAGCAGCTTGGGGGACAGGCGGAATTCACCCCTCCACTTT. Its translation is CASSLGDRRNSPLHF.

The sample holds one count of this clone. The J gene is TRBJ2-7, the V gene TRBV18, with 9 bases identical to TRBD2. Unmatched junction bases numbered 12, after V lost 6 bases and J lost 6 bases. Germline V gene data show CDR1 as KGHSH and CDR2 as LQKENI. CDR3 size: 15 residues. The CDR3 loop is CASSSYRTSVGEQYF. The CDR3 DNA follows: TGTGCCAGCTCCTCCTATCGGACTAGCGTCGGCGAGCAGTACTTC.

V is TRBV6-6 and J is TRBJ2-4; D might be TRBD2 (7 bases). Germline V lookup: CDR1 MNHNY, CDR2 SVGAGI (reference sequence). V lost 5 bases and J 8 bases, leaving 19 bases between the germline ends. The CDR3 runs 15 residues. The CDR3 protein is CASSNTGTGRDIQYF. The DNA of the CDR3 is TGTGCCAGCAGTAATACAGGTACAGGGAGGGACATTCAGTACTTC.

This clone was seen a few times. The chain uses TRBV30 and TRBJ1-1; D unclear. The CDR3 runs to 12 residues. CDR1 is GTSNPN and CDR2 is SVGIG in the germline V gene (reference sequence). The ends were cut back, 4 bases at V and 5 bases at J, with 11 bases in the middle. DNA of the CDR3: TGTGCCTGGAAATTCGAGCGTACTGAAGCTTTCTTT. Translated: CAWKFERTEAFF.

The chain couples TRBV28 to TRBJ2-2, with 8 bases aligning to TRBD1. The ends lost 7 bases at V and 5 bases at J; junction bases unmatched: 12. The CDR3 extends over 16 amino acids. In germline, CDR1 is MDHEN, CDR2 SYDVKM. The CDR3 here is CASKVPGTGGTGELFF. The DNA for the CDR3 is TGTGCCAGCAAAGTTCCGGGGACAGGTGGGACCGGGGAGCTGTTTTTT.

The rearrangement joins TRBV23-1 to TRBJ1-5; TRBD1 aligns across 11 bases. TRBV23-1 is annotated as an ORF whose role is uncertain. CDR3 size: 15 residues. The ends lost 3 bases at V and 7 bases at J; junction bases unmatched: 5. The CDR3 DNA is TGCGCCAGCAGTCATACAAGGGACAGGGGGCAGCCCCAGCATTTT. This sequence encodes CASSHTRDRGQPQHF.

V is TRBV18 and J is TRBJ2-1; D possibly corresponds to TRBD2 (5 bases). V shed 6 bases and J shed 12 bases, with 15 bases lying between them. The germline CDR1 and CDR2 sequences are KGHSH and LQKENI. The CDR3 runs 12 residues. CDR3 sequence (DNA): TGTGCCAGCTCGCAAACACTAGGAACGCAGTTCTTC. Protein: CASSQTLGTQFF.

CDR3 DNA sequence: TGTGCCAGCAGTTACACAGGAAGCTCCTATAATTCACCCCTCCACTTT. Translation gives CASSYTGSSYNSPLHF. V usage is TRBV6-5 and J usage is TRBJ1-6; D perhaps matches TRBD1 (5 bases). This CDR3 comprises 16 residues. Germline V gene lookup returns CDR1 MNHEY and CDR2 SVGAGI. V lost 2 bases and J 0 bases, leaving 8 bases between the germline ends.

This chain uses TRBV5-6 with TRBJ1-4; 7 bases line up with TRBD1. Germline CDR1 is SGHDT and CDR2 is YYEEEE. The V and J ends lost 1 base and 6 bases, in that order; junction bases with no gene match: 9. CDR3 length equals 16 residues. CDR3: CASSLLRGGAYEKLFF. CDR3 coding DNA: TGTGCCAGCAGCTTGCTGAGAGGGGGCGCGTATGAAAAACTGTTTTTT.

This clone occurred once. This chain joins TRBV12-3 or TRBV12-4 and TRBJ1-1, with D maybe TRBD1 (5 bases). V lost 2 bases to trimming and J lost 8 bases, with 12 bases between them. The CDR3 length is 13 residues. CDR3 DNA sequence: TGTGCCAGCAGTTTATTGCGGGGGGGAGAAGCTTTCTTT. Amino acids: CASSLLRGGEAFF.

J is TRBJ2-3 and V is TRBV19, with 7 positions matching TRBD2. CDR1 and CDR2 (germline): LNHDA, SQIVND (reference sequence). V shed 2 bases and J 2 bases; nucleotides not matched to a gene: 7. CDR3 length: 16 residues. The CDR3 is CASSILGGLLTDTQYF. CDR3 bases: TGTGCCAGTAGTATACTTGGGGGACTACTCACAGATACGCAGTATTTT.

V gene TRBV9 combines with J gene TRBJ1-1; D not certain. CDR1 and CDR2 (germline): SGDLS, YYNGEE. V lost 3 bases, J lost 10 bases, and 13 bases lay in between. The CDR3 runs 12 residues. CDR3 sequence reads: CASSGEGRGAFF. The CDR3 bases are TGTGCCAGCAGCGGAGAAGGGAGAGGAGCTTTCTTT. Full variable domain (rest looked up from reference TRBV9 and TRBJ1-1): DSGVTQTPKHLITATGQRVTLRCSPRSGDLSVYWYQQSLDQGLQFLIQYYNGEERAKGNILERFSAQQFPDLHSELNLSSLELGDSALYFCASSGEGRGAFFGQGTRLTVV.

The J gene is TRBJ2-1, the V gene TRBV15; TRBD2 matches at 11 bases. Per the germline V gene, CDR1 is LNHNV and CDR2 is YYDKDF (reference sequence). V lost 0 bases, J lost 9 bases, and 13 bases stayed unmatched. The CDR3 is 18 amino acids. This CDR3 reads CATSRDRIAGGRSGEQFF. The CDR3 DNA reads TGTGCCACCAGCAGAGATCGTATAGCGGGGGGGCGGTCTGGTGAGCAGTTCTTC.

This chain uses TRBV10-3 with TRBJ1-1; TRBD1 aligns across 10 bases. The CDR3 spans 13 residues. V was clipped by 10 bases and J by 4 bases; unmatched bases: 6. The germline CDR1 and CDR2 sequences are ENHRY and SYGVKD. The CDR3, as DNA: TGTGCCACAAGACAGGGGGCTCGCACTGAAGCTTTCTTT. Translated, it gives CATRQGARTEAFF.

V and J are TRBV5-1 and TRBJ2-1; 9 bases align to TRBD2. Germline trimming cut 5 bases from V and 0 bases from J; bases unmatched to any gene: 12. This CDR3 has 18 residues. Germline CDR1 reads SGHRS; CDR2 reads YFSETQ. The CDR3 bases are TGCGCCAGCAGGAGTAGCGGGAGTCCTCTATACTCCTACAATGAGCAGTTCTTC. This translates into CASRSSGSPLYSYNEQFF.